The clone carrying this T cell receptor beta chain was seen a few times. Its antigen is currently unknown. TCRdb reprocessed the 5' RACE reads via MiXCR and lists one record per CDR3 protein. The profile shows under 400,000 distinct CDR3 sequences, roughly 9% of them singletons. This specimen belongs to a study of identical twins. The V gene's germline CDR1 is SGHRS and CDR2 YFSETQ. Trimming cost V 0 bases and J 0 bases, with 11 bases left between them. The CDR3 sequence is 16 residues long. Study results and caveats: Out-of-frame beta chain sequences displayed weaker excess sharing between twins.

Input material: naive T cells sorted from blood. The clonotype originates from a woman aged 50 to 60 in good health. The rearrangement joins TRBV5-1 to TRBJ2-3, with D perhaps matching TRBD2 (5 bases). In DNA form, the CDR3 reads TGCGCCAGCAGCTTGGATCGGCGCGGGAGCACAGATACGCAGTATTTT. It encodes CASSLDRRGSTDTQYF.